These 27 T cell receptor beta chains were sequenced from one sample in a study of T cells in Graves' hyperthyroidism and ophthalmopathy. Amplified TCR beta CDR3 regions derived from RNA transcripts. HTBI primers drove first-round RT-PCR of the TCR CDR3. TCRdb re-called the multiplex PCR reads with MiXCR, one entry per CDR3 protein. The sample holds hundreds of thousands of distinct CDR3 sequences; over 35% are singletons and the top ten take less than 40%. Sequences were obtained from blood. The receptor set was obtained from a woman in her thirties or forties with Graves' hyperthyroidism.

This clonotype has just a few counts. The chain has TRBV4-3 and TRBJ1-1, with a weak D call TRBD1 (6 bases). The CDR3 is 15 residues long. Trimming shortened V by 0 bases and J by 4 bases, and 12 bases separated the two germline ends. The germline V gene has CDR1 LGHNA and CDR2 YSLEER. The CDR3 region has the DNA TGCGCCAGCAGCCAAGATCGGGGGGCGTTCACTGAAGCTTTCTTT. Translating gives CASSQDRGAFTEAFF.

The chain combines TRBV25-1 with TRBJ1-2; 7 nucleotides align to TRBD1. This CDR3 has 15 amino acids. The V segment lost 8 bases and the J segment 4 bases; nucleotides outside the gene matches: 13. Germline V gene sequence: CDR1 MGHDK, CDR2 SYGVNS. The CDR3 DNA sequence: TGTGCCAGCGTTGAAGAGCACAGGGGTTTCTATGGCTACACCTTC. Its protein product is CASVEEHRGFYGYTF.

This clonotype was detected a few times. The rearrangement uses TRBV7-2 and TRBJ2-7; 9 nucleotides agree with TRBD2. Unmatched junction bases numbered 7, after V lost 5 bases and J lost 5 bases. The CDR3 runs 14 residues. Germline CDR1 and CDR2: SGHTA and FQGNSA. The CDR3 bases are TGTGCCAGCAGCCGAACCGGGACTAGCAACGAGCAGTACTTC. Translated, it gives CASSRTGTSNEQYF.

This clonotype was counted at least ten times. The rearrangement joins TRBV6-5 to TRBJ1-1; no clear D gene. The germline V gene has CDR1 MNHEY and CDR2 SVGAGI. V was cut by 3 bases and J by 2 bases, with 13 bases left in between. The CDR3 sequence is 15 residues long. In nucleotides, the CDR3 is TGTGCCAGCAGTTATAGTCCATCAGTTAACACTGAAGCTTTCTTT. It is translated as CASSYSPSVNTEAFF.

This clonotype has only one observation. This may come from a read error, since a much larger clone is one base off. The chain has TRBV6-5 and TRBJ2-7; D is perhaps TRBD2 (5 bases). The V end was cut by 2 bases, the J end by 6 bases, with 11 bases between. The CDR3 runs 13 residues. Germline V lookup: CDR1 MNHEY, CDR2 SVGAGI. CDR3 amino acids: CASSYATMCEQYF. DNA of the CDR3: TGTGCCAGCAGTTACGCGACTATGTGCGAGCAGTACTTC.

V and J are TRBV7-3 and TRBJ2-7; tentatively, D is TRBD2 (6 bases). Judging by the DNA end, TRBJ2-1 fits better; the J call may be wrong. CDR1 and CDR2 from the germline V gene are SGHTA and FQGTGA. This CDR3 is 14 amino acids long. CDR3 sequence (DNA): TGTGCCAGCAGCTTATACGGGAGTCAAAATGAGCAGTTCTTC. Translated: CASSLYGSQNEQFF.

This clonotype was recorded only once. The chain uses TRBV19 and TRBJ1-4, with TRBD1 matching 8 bases. Unmatched junction bases numbered 13, after V lost 8 bases and J lost 8 bases. CDR1 LNHDA and CDR2 SQIVND come from the germline V gene (reference sequence). The CDR3 is 15 amino acids. The CDR3 DNA follows: TGTGCCAGTTACCGGACTGGACAGGGCGGCGAAAAACTGTTTTTT. Its translation: CASYRTGQGGEKLFF. Filled out from reference TRBV19 and TRBJ1-4, the complete variable domain reads DGGITQSPKYLFRKEGQNVTLSCEQNLNHDAMYWYRQDPGQGLRLIYYSQIVNDFQKGDIAEGYSVSREKKESFPLTVTSAQKNPTAFYLCASYRTGQGGEKLFFGSGTQLSVL.

This clonotype was seen many times. V is TRBV25-1 and J is TRBJ2-5; TRBD1 matches at 8 bases. The CDR3 loop spans 17 amino acids. Germline values: CDR1 MGHDK, CDR2 SYGVNS. Trimming cost V 3 bases and J 0 bases; bases outside gene matches: 9. In nucleotides, the CDR3 is TGTGCCAGCAGTGACCTATCCGGGACAGGAGACCAAGAGACCCAGTACTTC. It translates to CASSDLSGTGDQETQYF.

On this clonotype: Just one base apart from a much larger clone, this may be a read error. This sequence joins TRBV11-2 and TRBJ1-6, with 9 bases identical to TRBD1. Per germline, CDR1 SGHAT and CDR2 FQNNGV. The CDR3 is 17 amino acids. The CDR3 loop reads CASSFRTGALLNSPPHF. In DNA form, the CDR3 reads TGTGCCAGCAGCTTCCGGACAGGGGCCCTGCTGAATTCACCCCCCCACTTT.

The V call is TRBV11-2, the J call TRBJ1-2; D is unclear. V lost 1 base and J lost 8, with 11 bases in between. The CDR3 has 13 residues. Germline loops: CDR1 SGHAT, CDR2 FQNNGV. The CDR3 sequence is CASSLAAQEGYTF. CDR3 coding DNA: TGTGCCAGCAGCTTAGCCGCGCAAGAGGGCTACACCTTC.

This chain links TRBV5-6 with TRBJ2-5, with 14 bases aligning to TRBD2. V lost 4 bases and J lost 5; bases outside the gene matches: 10. The CDR3 totals 17 residues. Germline CDR1 is SGHDT and CDR2 is YYEEEE. CDR3 DNA: TGTGCCAGCAGCCTCTGGACTAGCGGGAGGACGGGGGAGACCCAGTACTTC. Translating it yields CASSLWTSGRTGETQYF. The complete variable domain, with remaining parts taken from reference TRBV5-6 and TRBJ2-5, reads DAGVTQSPTHLIKTRGQQVTLRCSPKSGHDTVSWYQQALGQGPQFIFQYYEEEERQRGNFPDRFSGHQFPNYSSELNVNALLLGDSALYLCASSLWTSGRTGETQYFGPGTRLLVL.

Comment on this clonotype: A read error may explain this, as a much larger clone is one base away. The CDR3 DNA is TGTGCCAGCAGCGAGAACGGGGCGGGGGGACTAGAGACCCAGTACTTC. Translated, it gives CASSENGAGGLETQYF. This sequence joins TRBV7-2 and TRBJ2-5, with 8 bases fitting TRBD2. CDR3 size: 16 residues. After removal of 5 bases from V and 4 bases from J, the junction contained 12 bases not matched to a gene. Germline V gene sequence: CDR1 SGHTA, CDR2 FQGNSA. The full variable domain, completed using reference TRBV7-2 and TRBJ2-5, is GAGVSQSPSNKVTEKGKDVELRCDPISGHTALYWYRQSLGQGLEFLIYFQGNSAPDKSGLPSDRFSAERTGGSVSTLTIQRTQQEDSAVYLCASSENGAGGLETQYFGPGTRLLVL.

In its sample, this clonotype was seen many times. The chain couples TRBV10-3 to TRBJ1-5, with D possibly matching TRBD1 (6 bases). CDR3 size: 13 residues. Germline lookup yields CDR1 ENHRY and CDR2 SYGVKD. V was clipped by 4 bases and J by 7 bases, with 11 bases between them. The CDR3 loop reads CAISGMRGQPQHF. The CDR3 DNA follows: TGTGCCATCAGTGGGATGAGGGGGCAGCCCCAGCATTTT.

This clonotype has a handful of counts. The J gene is TRBJ1-2, the V gene TRBV6-2 or TRBV6-3; possible D gene TRBD1, 5 bases. The V gene's germline CDR1 is MNHEY and CDR2 SVGEGT. This CDR3 is built from 15 residues. V gave up 2 bases and J gave up 1 base, with 11 bases separating them. The CDR3: CASSYGTLVNYGYTF. Here the CDR3 DNA reads TGTGCCAGCAGTTACGGGACCTTGGTTAACTATGGCTACACCTTC.

On this clonotype itself: The missing conserved phenylalanine or tryptophan at the end of this CDR3 makes a read error likely. The DNA is left out, because the CDR3 cannot be placed on it with certainty; the CDR3 is given as TCRdb lists it. V usage is TRBV19 and J usage is TRBJ2-7; TRBD2 is the table's D call, not checked against the DNA. The CDR3 sequence runs 10 residues, both termini included. Per the germline V gene, CDR1 is LNHDA and CDR2 is SQIVND (reference sequence). The CDR3 spells CASSTGTSGG.

This clonotype showed up just a few times. The CDR3 reads CASSLGFAYEQYF. DNA for the CDR3: TGTGCCAGCAGCTTAGGGTTCGCCTACGAGCAGTACTTC. The chain has TRBV11-2 and TRBJ2-7; D remains unclear. Germline V gene sequence: CDR1 SGHAT, CDR2 FQNNGV. There are 13 residues in the CDR3. V was cut by 1 base and J by 2 bases, with 6 bases left in between.

This clonotype was seen once. This sequence joins TRBV10-3 and TRBJ2-7, with 9 bases matching TRBD2. Germline-derived CDR1 and CDR2 are ENHRY and SYGVKD. Germline trimming cut 3 bases from V and 3 bases from J; bases unmatched to any gene: 9. CDR3 length: 16 residues. This CDR3 reads CAISDEGGRADYEQYF. CDR3 nucleotides: TGTGCCATCAGTGACGAAGGCGGGAGGGCCGACTACGAGCAGTACTTC.

V usage is TRBV7-6 and J usage is TRBJ2-7; 10 nucleotides line up with TRBD2. Germline V gene lookup returns CDR1 SGHVS and CDR2 FNYEAQ. This CDR3 has 15 residues. Germline trimming cut 8 bases from V and 7 bases from J; bases unmatched to any gene: 14. For the CDR3, the DNA is TGTGCCAGCTCATCCCCGGGACTAGCGTTGAATGAGCAGTACTTC. As protein: CASSSPGLALNEQYF.

This clonotype has ten or more counts. The chain is built from TRBV24-1 and TRBJ1-5; D may be TRBD1 (5 bases). The V end lost 9 bases, the J end lost 8 bases, and 13 bases lay between the germline ends. The germline gives CDR1 KGHDR, CDR2 SFDVKD. The CDR3 loop spans 12 amino acids. Here the CDR3 reads CATGQDGKPQHF. CDR3 sequence (DNA): TGTGCCACCGGACAAGATGGGAAGCCCCAGCATTTT.

This clonotype was counted at least ten times. The chain has TRBV10-3 and TRBJ1-2, with 7 nucleotides matching TRBD1. The CDR3 covers 16 residues. Germline V CDR1 and CDR2: ENHRY, SYGVKD. Trimming removed 5 bases from V and 7 bases from J; junction bases left unmatched: 16. The CDR3 bases are TGTGCCATCAGTTTCGCCCCGGGACAGACTATTAGTGGCTACACCTTC. Amino acid sequence: CAISFAPGQTISGYTF.

This chain joins TRBV7-2 and TRBJ1-6, with D possibly TRBD1 on 5 matching bases. V was pared by 1 base and J by 10 bases, with 8 bases between. This CDR3 has 13 residues. Germline-derived CDR1 and CDR2 are SGHTA and FQGNSA. This chain's CDR3 is CASSLGRESPLHF. The CDR3 bases are TGTGCCAGCAGCTTAGGCAGGGAATCACCCCTCCACTTT.

This clonotype was seen repeatedly, ten times or more. The V gene is TRBV15, the J gene TRBJ2-7; D ambiguous. Germline-derived CDR1 and CDR2 are LNHNV and YYDKDF (reference sequence). V was clipped by 5 bases and J by 0 bases, with 11 bases between them. The CDR3 spans 14 residues. CDR3 in amino acids: CATSYPSSSYEQYF. The CDR3, as DNA: TGTGCCACCAGCTATCCATCGAGCTCCTACGAGCAGTACTTC.

The rearrangement joins TRBV11-1 to TRBJ1-1; D ambiguous. Germline V gives CDR1 SGHAT, CDR2 FQDESV (reference sequence). This CDR3 region has 14 residues. V was cut by 5 bases and J by 5 bases, with 15 bases left in between. CDR3 sequence: CASSRSGRSTEAFF. CDR3 DNA sequence: TGTGCCAGCAGCCGTTCGGGGAGAAGTACTGAAGCTTTCTTT.

This clonotype has more than one count but fewer than ten. CDR3 region: CASSHRLILVSGELFF. DNA of the CDR3: TGTGCCAGCAGCCATCGGCTGATCCTGGTTTCCGGGGAGCTGTTTTTT. This sequence joins TRBV3-1 and TRBJ2-2; D unresolved. The germline V gene has CDR1 LGHDT and CDR2 YNNKEL (reference sequence). The length of the CDR3 is 16 residues. The ends were cut back, 3 bases at V and 6 bases at J, with 17 bases in the middle.

This clonotype appeared a few times. This sequence joins TRBV20-1 and TRBJ2-7; weak D call: TRBD2 (6 bases). Trimming pared 0 bases from V and 5 bases from J, leaving 14 bases between. Germline CDR1 reads DFQATT; CDR2 reads SNEGSKA (reference sequence). This CDR3 comprises 14 residues. CDR3 sequence: CSARDWAGLHEQYF. CDR3 bases: TGCAGTGCTAGAGATTGGGCGGGGCTCCACGAGCAGTACTTC.

The chain recombines TRBV27 with TRBJ2-2; the D is unclear. Germline assignment: CDR1 MNHEY and CDR2 SMNVEV (reference sequence). CDR3 length: 12 amino acids. V dropped 7 bases and J dropped 6 bases, with 9 bases sitting between them. The CDR3 DNA sequence: TGTGCCAGCACCACTCAGGCCGGGGAGCTGTTTTTT. It encodes CASTTQAGELFF.

Regarding this clonotype: Sequence at one end of the junction differs from germline and may be a read error. CDR3 sequence: CASSQDLDEGVYEQYF. CDR3 bases: TGCGCCAGCAGCCAAGATCTCGACGAGGGGGTCTACGAGCAGTACTTC. The chain is built from TRBV11-2 and TRBJ2-7, with D possibly TRBD1 on 6 matching bases. The CDR3 has 16 amino acids. Germline V gives CDR1 SGHAT, CDR2 FQNNGV.